The clone carrying this T cell receptor (beta chain) has a count of ten or more. The antigen is not known. Amplified TCR beta CDR3 regions came from RNA transcripts. HTBI primers were used for first-round RT-PCR of the TCR CDR3. TCRdb used MiXCR to reprocess the multiplex PCR reads, holding one entry per CDR3 protein. The data contain around 190,000 distinct CDR3 sequences, less than 20% of them singletons. After removal of 9 bases from V and 2 bases from J, the junction contained 7 bases not matched to a gene. Per the germline V gene, CDR1 is KGHDR and CDR2 is SFDVKD. This CDR3 region has 15 residues. This specimen comes from a study of T cells in Graves' hyperthyroidism and ophthalmopathy. Whole-study results and caveats: Prediction of ophthalmopathy progression came a median roughly 6.6 months pre-onset.

The sample was blood. The sequence came from a woman between 45 and 65 years old with Graves' hyperthyroidism. V usage is TRBV24-1 and J usage is TRBJ1-5; 9 nucleotides align to TRBD1. The CDR3 loop is CATQSRDRGNQPQHF. CDR3 nucleotide sequence: TGTGCCACCCAAAGCCGGGACAGGGGCAATCAGCCCCAGCATTTT.